These T cell receptor beta chains were read from a single sample in a study of OX40 agonist ivuxolimab in advanced cancers. Generated by immunoSEQ multiplex PCR, the TCRdb table keeps only in-frame clones and is missing some. There are 31,000 or so clones in the sample; roughly 80% occur only once, and about 20% lies in the top ten. Here the sequenced sample was CD4+ or CD8+ T cells sorted from blood, taken in a trial of the OX40 agonist ivuxolimab. The receptors derive from an adult with an advanced solid tumor such as melanoma, head and neck, liver or kidney cancer. CDR3s leave out the opening cysteine and the closing phenylalanine or tryptophan.

v_call: TRBV14
j_call: TRBJ2-3
cdr3_aa: ASSHEGLIAGIDTQY

v_call: TRBV6-1
j_call: TRBJ1-4
cdr3_aa: AISNRGQDNEKLF

v_call: TRBV5-5
j_call: TRBJ1-3
cdr3_aa: ASSLAPTGGQGNTIY

v_call: TRBV7-3
j_call: TRBJ1-1
cdr3_aa: ASSLQINTEAF

v_call: TRBV11-1
j_call: TRBJ1-1
cdr3_aa: ASSLQGNTEAF

v_call: TRBV6-1
j_call: TRBJ1-5
cdr3_aa: ASSEALLWGSSNQPQH

v_call: TRBV7-8
j_call: TRBJ1-1
cdr3_aa: ASSRLGGNTEAF

v_call: TRBV4-1
j_call: TRBJ2-7
cdr3_aa: ASSQPSGLYPSYEQY

v_call: TRBV18
j_call: TRBJ2-1
cdr3_aa: ASSPPKPGLEVEQF

v_call: TRBV15
j_call: TRBJ2-5
cdr3_aa: ATSRVLLAGDQETQY

v_call: TRBV5-5
j_call: TRBJ2-7
cdr3_aa: ASSLWTGTGSYEQY

v_call: TRBV28
j_call: TRBJ2-7
cdr3_aa: ASGQGSYEQY

v_call: TRBV29-1
j_call: TRBJ2-3
cdr3_aa: SVEADTDTQY

v_call: TRBV19
j_call: TRBJ2-1
cdr3_aa: ASSLTSGNEQF

v_call: TRBV4-3
j_call: TRBJ2-2
cdr3_aa: ASSQDPPTNTGELF

v_call: TRBV7-6
j_call: TRBJ1-1
cdr3_aa: ASSPLGETEAF

v_call: TRBV6-5
j_call: TRBJ2-1
cdr3_aa: ASSFLLAGYNEQF

v_call: TRBV19
j_call: TRBJ1-1
cdr3_aa: ASSRQQGATEAF

v_call: TRBV4-2
j_call: TRBJ2-3
cdr3_aa: ASSLGTEFTDTQY

v_call: TRBV28
j_call: TRBJ2-3
cdr3_aa: ASSFRGLGYRDTQY

v_call: TRBV6-5
j_call: TRBJ2-5
cdr3_aa: ASSYGGGTPETQY

v_call: TRBV5-1
j_call: TRBJ2-1
cdr3_aa: ASSSRTDNEQF

v_call: TRBV11-3
j_call: TRBJ2-2
cdr3_aa: ASSPGQNTGELF

v_call: TRBV7-9
j_call: TRBJ1-2
cdr3_aa: ASSEGTGGRIYGYT